This TCR beta chain emerged from a study of cytomegalovirus exposure and HLA in healthy donors. Overall study results and limits: Another analysis was done later, and it associated 17,000 or so TCR beta sequences with HLA alleles at 0.05 false discovery rate. The study reported that TCR beta sequences accurately predicted HLA-A and HLA-B alleles in most subjects. Because they were indistinguishable, some V segments, including TRBV6-2 and TRBV6-3, were excluded.

The CDR3 has 14 residues. The germline V and J ends were trimmed by 5 bases and 0 bases, with 11 bases remaining between them. Germline assignment: CDR1 PRHDT and CDR2 FYEKMQ (reference sequence). Primers for the PCR totalled 60 Vbeta and 13 Jbeta. Method: immunoSEQ multiplex PCR; TCRdb's copy keeps in-frame clones and lacks some. Among about 200,000 clones, approximately 79% were seen once, and the ten largest hold 1.5% to 2%. To note about this clone: Antigen unknown.

The chain combines TRBV13 with TRBJ2-7; D is perhaps TRBD2 (6 bases). Sequences were obtained from PBMCs. This TCR derives from a man aged 45 to 65 in good health and CMV-seronegative. CDR3 amino acids: CASSDRDFSYEQYF. CDR3 nucleotide sequence: TGTGCCAGCAGCGACCGGGACTTCTCCTACGAGCAGTACTTC.